This TCR beta chain emerged from a study of post-analysis software for immune sequencing data. Study background: Clinical courses comprised relapsing-remitting, secondary progressive and progressive-relapsing multiple sclerosis.

Notes on this clonotype: Its cognate antigen is unknown.

Findings and caveats of the study: In patients, about five TRBV segments were more frequent than in controls, with TRBV5-6, TRBV5-1 and TRBV20-1 among them. The authors found that F measure strongly co-clustered same-batch samples.

Sequencing libraries made from TCR beta cDNA carried unique molecular identifiers. TCRdb recomputed calls from the PCR reads with MiXCR, one row per CDR3 protein. Of over 700,000 distinct CDR3 sequences in the sample, just under 30% are singletons; the top ten hold about 0.5%. The V gene lost 0 bases and the J gene lost 5 bases, with 16 bases spanning the gap. In germline, CDR1 is DFQATT, CDR2 SNEGSKA (reference sequence). CDR3 length: 15 residues. The chain combines TRBV20-1 with TRBJ2-5; the D gene is possibly TRBD1 (6 bases). The specimen sequenced was blood. This receptor was obtained from a girl aged 5-17 years with multiple sclerosis. DNA for the CDR3: TGCAGTGCTAGAGATAATGGTGGGGGCTGGGAGACCCAGTACTTC. Translating gives CSARDNGGGWETQYF.